The clone carrying this T cell receptor beta chain was recorded a few times. The germline V and J ends were trimmed by 5 bases and 8 bases, with 7 bases remaining between them. The CDR3 covers 11 residues. CDR1 is SGHNT and CDR2 is YENEEA in the germline V gene. The data were taken from a study of T cell responses to AZD1222 COVID-19 vaccine. Generated by immunoSEQ multiplex PCR, the TCRdb table keeps only in-frame clones and is missing some. In the table there are 150,000 or so clones, 90% to 95% of which are singletons. The chain combines TRBV11-3 with TRBJ2-1; D is unresolved. The sample was peripheral blood, taken on day 0 of AZD1222 vaccination. This sequence was found in an adult in good health. CDR3 sequence: CASSQRDEQFF. The CDR3 DNA sequence: TGTGCCAGCAGCCAGAGAGATGAGCAGTTCTTC. The variable domain in full, completed from reference TRBV11-3 and TRBJ2-1, reads EAGVVQSPRYKIIEKKQPVAFWCNPISGHNTLYWYLQNLGQGPELLIRYENEEAVDDSQLPKDRFSAERLKGVDSTLKIQPAELGDSAVYLCASSQRDEQFFGPGTRLTVL.